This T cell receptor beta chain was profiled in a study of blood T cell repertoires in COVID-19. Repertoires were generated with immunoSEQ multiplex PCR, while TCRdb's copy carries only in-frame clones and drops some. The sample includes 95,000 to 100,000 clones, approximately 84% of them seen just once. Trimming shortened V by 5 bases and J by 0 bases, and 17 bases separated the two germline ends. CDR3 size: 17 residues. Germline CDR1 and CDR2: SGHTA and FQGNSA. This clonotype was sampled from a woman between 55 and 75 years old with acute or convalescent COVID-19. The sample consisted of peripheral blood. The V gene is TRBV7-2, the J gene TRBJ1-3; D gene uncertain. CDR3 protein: CASSPRSVPLSGNTIYF. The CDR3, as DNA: TGTGCCAGCAGCCCGAGGTCAGTGCCCCTCTCTGGAAACACCATATATTTT.